These T cell receptor beta chains were read from a single sample in a study of cytomegalovirus exposure and HLA in healthy donors. Using immunoSEQ multiplex PCR, the repertoire was profiled, and TCRdb retains in-frame clones only, with some absent. This table has 150,000 to 200,000 clones, around nine tenths appearing once. The sample consisted of PBMCs. The receptors here all came from a woman aged 18-30 years in good health and CMV-seropositive. CDR3s include the opening cysteine and the closing phenylalanine or tryptophan. A D gene is named only where the DNA matches it firmly. Expanded clones are given a class, and other clones once, few, many or no size at all.

j_gene: TRBJ1-4
abundance: -
v_gene: TRBV7-2
d_gene: -
CDR3nt: TGTGCCAGCAGCTTCCCGGGGGCTAATGAAAAACTGTTTTTT
CDR3aa: CASSFPGANEKLFF

j_gene: TRBJ2-7
abundance: -
v_gene: TRBV27
d_gene: -
CDR3nt: TGTGCCAGCAGTTTAGAGGGTATGGGAACCTACGAGCAGTACTTC
CDR3aa: CASSLEGMGTYEQYF

j_gene: TRBJ1-4
abundance: -
v_gene: TRBV5-1
d_gene: -
CDR3nt: TGCGCCAGCAGCCACGCCGGGGGTAATGAAAAACTGTTTTTT
CDR3aa: CASSHAGGNEKLFF

j_gene: TRBJ2-2
abundance: -
v_gene: TRBV18
d_gene: TRBD1
CDR3nt: TGTGCCAGCTCTGACAGGGCGTACACCGGGGAGCTGTTTTTT
CDR3aa: CASSDRAYTGELFF

j_gene: TRBJ1-2
abundance: -
v_gene: TRBV28
d_gene: TRBD1
CDR3nt: TGTGCCAGCAGTTTATTTTCCGGACAGGGCTATGGCTACACCTTC
CDR3aa: CASSLFSGQGYGYTF

j_gene: TRBJ1-4
abundance: -
v_gene: TRBV28
d_gene: -
CDR3nt: TGTGCCAGCAGTTTTACGGGCCTTGGGAGAAAACTGTTTTTT
CDR3aa: CASSFTGLGRKLFF

j_gene: TRBJ1-1
abundance: few
v_gene: TRBV19
d_gene: -
CDR3nt: TGTGCCAGTAGTATTTTCGGACAGAGCGAAGCTTTCTTT
CDR3aa: CASSIFGQSEAFF

j_gene: TRBJ2-5
abundance: -
v_gene: TRBV25-1
d_gene: -
CDR3nt: TGTGCCAGCAGTGAAGCGCTTGATACGGAGACCCAGTACTTC
CDR3aa: CASSEALDTETQYF

j_gene: TRBJ2-7
abundance: -
v_gene: TRBV20-1
d_gene: -
CDR3nt: TGCAGTGCTAGAGCCACATACGAGCAGTACTTC
CDR3aa: CSARATYEQYF

j_gene: TRBJ2-1
abundance: -
v_gene: TRBV7-9
d_gene: -
CDR3nt: TGTGCCAGCAGCCGCCCGGGACAACTAAACAATGAGCAGTTCTTC
CDR3aa: CASSRPGQLNNEQFF

j_gene: TRBJ2-2
abundance: few
v_gene: TRBV19
d_gene: TRBD2
CDR3nt: TGTGCCAGTAGTGCCGTAGCGGGGGCGAACACCGGGGAGCTGTTTTTT
CDR3aa: CASSAVAGANTGELFF

j_gene: TRBJ1-3
abundance: -
v_gene: TRBV7-2
d_gene: -
CDR3nt: TGTGCCAGCAGCCCCTACTTACAGGGACCTGGAAACACCATATATTTT
CDR3aa: CASSPYLQGPGNTIYF

j_gene: TRBJ1-5
abundance: -
v_gene: TRBV6-6
d_gene: -
CDR3nt: TGTGCCAGCAGTTACTTGAGGACCCAGCATTTT
CDR3aa: CASSYLRTQHF

j_gene: TRBJ1-2
abundance: -
v_gene: TRBV21-1
d_gene: -
CDR3nt: TGTGCCAGCAGCAAAAAGAAACAGGGGTATGGCTACACCTTC
CDR3aa: CASSKKKQGYGYTF

j_gene: TRBJ1-2
abundance: once
v_gene: TRBV6-5
d_gene: -
CDR3nt: TGTGCCAGCAGTTACTCTGGGGGGAACTATGGCTACACCTTC
CDR3aa: CASSYSGGNYGYTF

j_gene: TRBJ2-3
abundance: -
v_gene: TRBV28
d_gene: -
CDR3nt: TGTGCCAGCATTCCCGATACTAGCACAGATACGCAGTATTTT
CDR3aa: CASIPDTSTDTQYF

j_gene: TRBJ1-1
abundance: -
v_gene: TRBV29-1
d_gene: -
CDR3nt: TGCAGCGGCGGGGGTACCGCCCTTACTGAAGCTTTCTTT
CDR3aa: CSGGGTALTEAFF

j_gene: TRBJ2-5
abundance: -
v_gene: TRBV7-2
d_gene: -
CDR3nt: TGTGCCAGCAGCCAGGCGCGCCAAGAGACCCAGTACTTC
CDR3aa: CASSQARQETQYF

j_gene: TRBJ2-7
abundance: -
v_gene: TRBV19
d_gene: -
CDR3nt: TGTGCCAGTAGTACCCTTGGCGGTTACGAGCAGTACTTC
CDR3aa: CASSTLGGYEQYF

j_gene: TRBJ1-1
abundance: -
v_gene: TRBV16
d_gene: -
CDR3nt: TGTGCCAGCAGGCACAGGGAGAACACTGAAGCTTTCTTT
CDR3aa: CASRHRENTEAFF

j_gene: TRBJ1-2
abundance: -
v_gene: TRBV7-3
d_gene: -
CDR3nt: TGTGCCAGCAGCTTACAGGGTATCGATGGCTACACCTTC
CDR3aa: CASSLQGIDGYTF

j_gene: TRBJ1-2
abundance: -
v_gene: TRBV7-9
d_gene: -
CDR3nt: TGTGCCAGCAGCTTAAGATCTTTGGGCACATCCAACTATGGCTACACCTTC
CDR3aa: CASSLRSLGTSNYGYTF

j_gene: TRBJ1-4
abundance: -
v_gene: TRBV5-6
d_gene: -
CDR3nt: TGTGCCAGTGGGTCCCCTCGAGGTGAAAAACTGTTTTTT
CDR3aa: CASGSPRGEKLFF

j_gene: TRBJ2-7
abundance: -
v_gene: TRBV21-1
d_gene: -
CDR3nt: TGTGCCAGCAGCGACCGGGGACTAGCGGCCTCTCGAGAGCAGTACTTC
CDR3aa: CASSDRGLAASREQYF

j_gene: TRBJ1-5
abundance: -
v_gene: TRBV2
d_gene: TRBD1
CDR3nt: TGTGCCAGCAGTGGGACAGGGAATCAGCCCCAGCATTTT
CDR3aa: CASSGTGNQPQHF

j_gene: TRBJ2-7
abundance: -
v_gene: TRBV27
d_gene: -
CDR3nt: TGTGCCAGCAGTTCCCTTGTCCTAGCGTTGAACGAGCAGTACTTC
CDR3aa: CASSSLVLALNEQYF

j_gene: TRBJ2-5
abundance: -
v_gene: TRBV19
d_gene: TRBD1
CDR3nt: TGTGCCAGTAGCCCTCACCGGGACAGGGGCAGGGAGACCCAGTACTTC
CDR3aa: CASSPHRDRGRETQYF

j_gene: TRBJ2-6
abundance: once
v_gene: TRBV7-9
d_gene: TRBD1
CDR3nt: TGTGCCAGCAGCTCGACAGGGGGCATCTCTGGGGCCAACGTCCTGACTTTC
CDR3aa: CASSSTGGISGANVLTF

j_gene: TRBJ2-5
abundance: -
v_gene: TRBV5-1
d_gene: -
CDR3nt: TGCGCCAGCAAGCAGGGAAGTAAAGAGACCCAGTACTTC
CDR3aa: CASKQGSKETQYF

j_gene: TRBJ2-5
abundance: -
v_gene: TRBV7-8
d_gene: -
CDR3nt: TGTGCCAGCGGCGCGGGACCGCAAGAGACCCAGTACTTC
CDR3aa: CASGAGPQETQYF

j_gene: TRBJ2-7
abundance: few
v_gene: TRBV11-3
d_gene: TRBD2
CDR3nt: TGTGCCAGCAGTTTACCGACTAGCGGGAATTACGAGCAGTACTTC
CDR3aa: CASSLPTSGNYEQYF

j_gene: TRBJ2-3
abundance: -
v_gene: TRBV6-1
d_gene: -
CDR3nt: TGTGCCAGCCACTATCCCCAGGGCCCAGATACGCAGTATTTT
CDR3aa: CASHYPQGPDTQYF

j_gene: TRBJ1-2
abundance: -
v_gene: TRBV7-3
d_gene: -
CDR3nt: TGTGCCAGCAGCTTAGTTAATTCTCCGGACACCTTC
CDR3aa: CASSLVNSPDTF

j_gene: TRBJ1-4
abundance: -
v_gene: TRBV7-9
d_gene: TRBD1
CDR3nt: TGTGCCAGCAGCATACCGCAGGGGGCAGGGGAAAAACTGTTTTTT
CDR3aa: CASSIPQGAGEKLFF

j_gene: TRBJ2-1
abundance: -
v_gene: TRBV27
d_gene: -
CDR3nt: TGTGCCAGCAGTTTATGGGGGGACAATGAGCAGTTCTTC
CDR3aa: CASSLWGDNEQFF

j_gene: TRBJ2-3
abundance: -
v_gene: TRBV12-5
d_gene: TRBD2
CDR3nt: TGTGCTAGTGGTTTGGTAATAATAGCGGGAGAGGTAGATACGCAGTATTTT
CDR3aa: CASGLVIIAGEVDTQYF

j_gene: TRBJ2-1
abundance: -
v_gene: TRBV30
d_gene: -
CDR3nt: TGTGCCTGGAGTGTTGTAGTCTACAATGAGCAGTTCTTC
CDR3aa: CAWSVVVYNEQFF

j_gene: TRBJ2-7
abundance: -
v_gene: TRBV29-1
d_gene: -
CDR3nt: TGCAGCGGGACACTCGCCTACGAGCAGTACTTC
CDR3aa: CSGTLAYEQYF

j_gene: TRBJ1-1
abundance: -
v_gene: TRBV7-9
d_gene: -
CDR3nt: TGTGCCAGCACTAAGGCAGCGATGAACACTGAAGCTTTCTTT
CDR3aa: CASTKAAMNTEAFF

j_gene: TRBJ1-5
abundance: -
v_gene: TRBV10-3
d_gene: -
CDR3nt: TGTGCCATCAGTGACGACGGAGTTAATCAGCCCCAGCATTTT
CDR3aa: CAISDDGVNQPQHF

j_gene: TRBJ2-1
abundance: -
v_gene: TRBV2
d_gene: -
CDR3nt: TGTGCCAGCAGCGCCGTGAGCTCCTACAATGAGCAGTTCTTC
CDR3aa: CASSAVSSYNEQFF